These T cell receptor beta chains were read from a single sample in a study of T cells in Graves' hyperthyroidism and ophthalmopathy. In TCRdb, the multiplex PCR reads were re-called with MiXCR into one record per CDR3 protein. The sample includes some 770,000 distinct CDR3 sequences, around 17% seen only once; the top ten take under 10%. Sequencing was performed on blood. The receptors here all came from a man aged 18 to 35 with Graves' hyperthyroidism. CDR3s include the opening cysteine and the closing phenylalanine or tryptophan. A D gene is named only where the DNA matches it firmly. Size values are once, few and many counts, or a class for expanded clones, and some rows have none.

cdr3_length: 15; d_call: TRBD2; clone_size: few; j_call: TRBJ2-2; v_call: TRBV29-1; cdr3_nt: TGCAGCGCCGGGACTAGCGGGAGGTACACCGGGGAGCTGTTTTTT; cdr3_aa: CSAGTSGRYTGELFF
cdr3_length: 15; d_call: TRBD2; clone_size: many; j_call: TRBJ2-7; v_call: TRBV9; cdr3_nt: TGTGCCAGCAGCCCTGAACCAGCGGGAGCGGGAGAGCAGTACTTC; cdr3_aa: CASSPEPAGAGEQYF
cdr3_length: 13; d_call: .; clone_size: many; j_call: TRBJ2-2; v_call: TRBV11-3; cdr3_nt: TGTGCCAGCAGCCCGGACGGTCGTGGGGAGCTGTTTTTT; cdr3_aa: CASSPDGRGELFF
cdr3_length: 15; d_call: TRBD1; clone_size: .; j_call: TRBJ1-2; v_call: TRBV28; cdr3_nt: TGTGCCAGCCCCCCGGGACAGAGAATTAACTATGGCTACACCTTC; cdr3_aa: CASPPGQRINYGYTF
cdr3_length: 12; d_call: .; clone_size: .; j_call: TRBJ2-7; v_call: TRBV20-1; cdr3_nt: TGCAGTACCACCCGGACCCCCTACGAGCAGTACTTC; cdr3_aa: CSTTRTPYEQYF
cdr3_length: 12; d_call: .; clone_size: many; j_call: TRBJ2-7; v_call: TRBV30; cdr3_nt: TGTGCCGGGATGGGCAGCTCCTACGAGCAGTACTTC; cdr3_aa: CAGMGSSYEQYF
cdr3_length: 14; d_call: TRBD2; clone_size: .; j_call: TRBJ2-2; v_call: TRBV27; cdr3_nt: TGTGCCAGCAGACGGGAGGGACTCACCGGGGAGCTGTTTTTT; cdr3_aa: CASRREGLTGELFF
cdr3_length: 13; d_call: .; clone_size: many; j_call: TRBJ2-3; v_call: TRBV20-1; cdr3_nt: TGCAGTGCTAGTGCAGGCCACACAGATACGCAGTATTTT; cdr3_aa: CSASAGHTDTQYF
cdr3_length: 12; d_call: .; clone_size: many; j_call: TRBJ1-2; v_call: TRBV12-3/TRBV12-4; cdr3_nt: TGTGCCAGCAGCGCCACTAACTATGGCTACACCTTC; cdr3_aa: CASSATNYGYTF
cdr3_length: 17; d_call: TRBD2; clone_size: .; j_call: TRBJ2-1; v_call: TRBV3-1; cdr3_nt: TGTGCCAGCAGCGCAAGGCCGGGACTAGCGGGAGTCAATGAGCAGTTCTTC; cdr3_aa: CASSARPGLAGVNEQFF
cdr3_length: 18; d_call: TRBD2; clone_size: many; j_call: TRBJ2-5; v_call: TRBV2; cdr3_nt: TGTGCCAGCAGTGACTTCGGAACTAGCGGGAGGCGAGGGGAGACCCAGTACTTC; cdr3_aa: CASSDFGTSGRRGETQYF
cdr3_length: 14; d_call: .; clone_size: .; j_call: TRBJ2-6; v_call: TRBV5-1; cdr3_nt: TGCGCCAGCAGATCTCGCGGCGGGGCCAACGTCCTGACTTTC; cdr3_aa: CASRSRGGANVLTF
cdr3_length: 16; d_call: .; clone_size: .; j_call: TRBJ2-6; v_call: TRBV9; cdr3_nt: TGTGCCAGCAGCGTAGCGCGCATCTCTGGGGCCAACGTCCTGACTTTC; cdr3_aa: CASSVARISGANVLTF
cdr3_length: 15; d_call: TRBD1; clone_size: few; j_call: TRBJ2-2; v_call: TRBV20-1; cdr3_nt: TGCAGTGCTAGGGGAGGGACAGGGGTTGCCGGGGAGCTGTTTTTT; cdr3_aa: CSARGGTGVAGELFF
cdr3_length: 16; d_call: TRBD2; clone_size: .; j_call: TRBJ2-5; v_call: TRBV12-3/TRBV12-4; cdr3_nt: TGTGCCAGCAGTTTAGGCCCCGGGGGGTCTGGGGAGACCCAGTACTTC; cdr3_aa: CASSLGPGGSGETQYF
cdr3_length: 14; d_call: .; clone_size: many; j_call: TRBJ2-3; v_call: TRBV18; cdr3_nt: TGTGCCAGCTCAATCGGGGACATAGGAGATACGCAGTATTTT; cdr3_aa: CASSIGDIGDTQYF
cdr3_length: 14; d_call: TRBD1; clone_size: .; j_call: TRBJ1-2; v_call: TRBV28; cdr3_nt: TGTGCCAGCTCGAGGGGACAGGGAGGCTATGGCTACACCTTC; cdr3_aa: CASSRGQGGYGYTF
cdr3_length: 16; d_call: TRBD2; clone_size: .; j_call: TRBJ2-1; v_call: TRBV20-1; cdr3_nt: TGCAGTGCTAGGCGGGGACTAGCGAGTACCTACAATGAGCAGTTCTTC; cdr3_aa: CSARRGLASTYNEQFF